A single sample gave rise to the 5 T cell receptor beta chains below, sequenced in a study of blood T cells in healthy people across ages. Together with a sample-barcoded 5' primer, a J-beta primer mix was included in a second PCR lasting about 7 to 11 cycles. A single record per CDR3 protein comes from TCRdb applying MiXCR to the 5' RACE reads. Of 800,000 to 950,000 distinct CDR3 sequences in the sample, roughly 28% were seen once. These sequences were also reported in another study, on T cells of mothers and their children.

What was sequenced was blood. Receptors were obtained from a woman in her thirties or forties in good health.

This rearrangement joins TRBV5-1 to TRBJ2-3; 9 bases are shared with TRBD2. The length of the CDR3 is 15 residues. V was clipped by 0 bases and J by 10 bases; unmatched bases: 9. The V gene's germline CDR1 is SGHRS and CDR2 YFSETQ. Written as DNA, the CDR3 is TGCGCCAGCAGCTTGGCGCGGGGGGGCTTTGATGCGCAGTATTTT. Protein sequence: CASSLARGGFDAQYF.

The chain carries TRBV5-1 and TRBJ2-5; possible D gene TRBD1, 6 bases. Trimming took off 4 bases at V and 5 bases at J, with 15 bases between the two ends. The germline gives CDR1 SGHRS, CDR2 YFSETQ. The CDR3 runs to 14 residues. The CDR3 DNA is TGCGCCAGCAGCGCGGTAAGGGGGACGGAGACCCAGTACTTC. This sequence encodes CASSAVRGTETQYF.

The table lists this clonotype with a few counts. The chain employs TRBV5-1 and TRBJ2-7; tentative D call: TRBD2 (7 bases). This CDR3 is 16 amino acids long. V was trimmed by 7 bases and J by 2 bases, leaving 22 bases between them. Germline loops: CDR1 SGHRS, CDR2 YFSETQ. The CDR3 nucleotides are TGCGCCAGCTCCCCGTCGGGGGGCTCGACGGCCTACGAGCAGTACTTC. Translation: CASSPSGGSTAYEQYF.

This clonotype occurred a few times. This rearrangement joins TRBV28 to TRBJ1-2; no reliable D call. The V gene's germline CDR1 is MDHEN and CDR2 SYDVKM. Trimming took 2 bases from V and 2 from J, leaving 9 bases between them. The CDR3 is 14 residues long. DNA for the CDR3: TGTGCCAGCAGTTTAGACCTGAAGAACTATGGCTACACCTTC. It specifies CASSLDLKNYGYTF.

There are many counts of this clonotype. This chain connects TRBV29-1 to TRBJ2-7; D possibly uses TRBD1 or TRBD2 (5 bases each). The V and J ends lost 7 bases and 1 base respectively, with 11 bases between them. The CDR3 consists of 12 residues. In germline, CDR1 is SQVTM, CDR2 ANQGSEA. This chain's CDR3 is CSARDPSYEQYF. Here the CDR3 DNA reads TGCAGCGCCCGGGACCCTTCCTACGAGCAGTACTTC.